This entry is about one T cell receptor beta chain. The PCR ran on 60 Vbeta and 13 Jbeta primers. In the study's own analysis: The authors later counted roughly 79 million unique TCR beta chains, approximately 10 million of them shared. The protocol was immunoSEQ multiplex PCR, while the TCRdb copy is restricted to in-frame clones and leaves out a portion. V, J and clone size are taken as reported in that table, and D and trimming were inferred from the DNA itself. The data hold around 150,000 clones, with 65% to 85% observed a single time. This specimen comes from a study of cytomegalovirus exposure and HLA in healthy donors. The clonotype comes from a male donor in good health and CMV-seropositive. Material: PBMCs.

The CDR3, as DNA: TGTGCCAGCAGTTTTCGCGGGAGGCACGAGCAGTACTTC. This codes for CASSFRGRHEQYF. This rearrangement joins TRBV28 to TRBJ2-7; TRBD2 matches at 8 bases. Germline CDR1 is MDHEN and CDR2 is SYDVKM. The CDR3 length is 13 residues. V lost 3 bases and J lost 5; bases outside the gene matches: 3.